This TCR beta chain derives from a study of vaccination and CD4 T cells after COVID-19. The wider study: The stimulating agents, overlapping spike peptides, came from SARS-CoV-2, HCoV-NL63, HCoV-OC43 and HCoV-229E. Overall study results and limits: Spike mono-reactive status applied to 304 of 307 vaccine-specific clones in convalescent patients.

With regard to this clonotype: Antigen: not known.

Indicated treatment: approximately nine-day PBMC culture with coronavirus spike peptide pools or control peptides (ViraFEST assay). An Oncomine TCR Beta short-read assay was used to sequence the DNA from cultured CD4+ T cells. Investigators obtained genomic DNA by extraction from cultured CD4+ T cells. In TCRdb, the PCR reads were re-called with MiXCR into one record per CDR3 protein. The table lists about 15,000 distinct CDR3 sequences, around 46% of them singletons. The CDR3 sequence is 17 residues long. The trim removed 0 bases at V and 9 bases at J, leaving 15 bases unmatched. The germline CDR1 and CDR2 sequences are SGHRS and YFSETQ.

This TCR was sampled from a human donor who had recovered from COVID-19. Source material: CD4+ T cells from blood, cultured in vitro. The chain has TRBV5-1 and TRBJ2-5; 9 bases align to TRBD2. Here the CDR3 DNA reads TGCGCCAGCAGCTTGGCTTATTGGCGGGAGGGCCAGTCCGCCCAGTACTTC. Protein sequence: CASSLAYWREGQSAQYF.